The clone carrying this T cell receptor beta chain showed up just a few times. Between the trimmed V and J ends, which lost 3 bases and 0 bases, there was a span of 6 bases. In germline, CDR1 is MGHRA, CDR2 YSYEKL. The CDR3 extends over 14 amino acids. The sample comes from a study of T cells after yellow fever vaccination. TCRdb analysed the 5' RACE reads with MiXCR anew, one entry per CDR3 protein. In the table there are fewer than 450,000 distinct CDR3 sequences, approximately 4% of which are singletons. The gene calls are TRBV4-1 and TRBJ1-5; no definite D call. The source material was PBMCs, sampled 5 days after the yellow fever booster vaccination. The receptor comes from a man aged 18-30 years who received the YFV17D yellow fever vaccine. DNA for the CDR3: TGCGCCAGCAGCCAGGCGGGTAGCAATCAGCCCCAGCATTTT. Translated, it gives CASSQAGSNQPQHF.